This TCR beta chain derives from a study of blood T cell repertoires in COVID-19. Study background: Samples of COVID-19 (acute and convalescent) were obtained from the United States, Italy and Spain. The analysed material was cDNA or gDNA that came from T cells, B-cell-depleted T cells, or PBMCs.

Under the authors' procedure: Estimation of nucleated cell counts was performed using reference gene primer amplification. The repertoire was sequenced with immunoSEQ multiplex PCR; TCRdb's copy has only in-frame clones and lacks some. V and J calls and clone size come straight from that table; D and trimming were deduced from the DNA. This table has 250,000 to 400,000 clones, 85% to 90% appearing once. V lost 8 bases and J lost 4, with 9 bases in between. CDR3 length: 12 residues. CDR1 is ENHRY and CDR2 is SYGVKD in the germline V gene. On this clone: The same CDR3 also results from other DNA sequences found in this sample.

Enrolled during active infection, Seattle patients were then followed longitudinally. The chain carries TRBV10-3 and TRBJ2-1; no reliable D call. This clonotype was sampled from a woman aged 30 to 39 with COVID-19, enrolled during active disease. The sequencing sample was made of peripheral blood. CDR3 loop: CAIGTAYNEQFF. The DNA for the CDR3 is TGTGCCATCGGCACCGCATACAATGAGCAGTTCTTC.